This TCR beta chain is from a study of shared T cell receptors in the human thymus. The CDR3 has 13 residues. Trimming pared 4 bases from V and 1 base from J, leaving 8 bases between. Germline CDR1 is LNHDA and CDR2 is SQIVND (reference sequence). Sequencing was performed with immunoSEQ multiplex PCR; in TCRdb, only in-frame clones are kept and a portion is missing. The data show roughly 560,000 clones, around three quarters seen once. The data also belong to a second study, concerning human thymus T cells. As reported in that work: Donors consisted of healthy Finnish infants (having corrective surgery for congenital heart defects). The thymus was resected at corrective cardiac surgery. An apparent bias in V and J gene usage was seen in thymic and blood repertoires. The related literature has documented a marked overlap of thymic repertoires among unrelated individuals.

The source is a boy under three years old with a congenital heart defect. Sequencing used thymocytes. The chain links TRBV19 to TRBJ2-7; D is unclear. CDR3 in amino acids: CASSRARSYEQYF. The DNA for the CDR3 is TGTGCCAGTAGTAGAGCGCGGTCCTACGAGCAGTACTTC.